Below, one TCR beta chain is given with its context. Different DNA sequences within this sample yield the same CDR3. The data are from a study of blood T cell repertoires in COVID-19. Whole-study context: Collection of acute and convalescent COVID-19 samples took place in the United States, Italy and Spain. PBMCs, B-cell-depleted T cells, or T cells provided the cDNA or gDNA that made up the material.

Germline V gives CDR1 LGHNA, CDR2 YNFKEQ. This CDR3 is 16 amino acids long. Unmatched junction bases numbered 3, after V lost 1 base and J lost 1 base. Sequenced by immunoSEQ multiplex PCR; TCRdb stores in-frame clones only, minus some. Here the sample spans approximately 50,000 clones, 90% being singletons. The sample was peripheral blood. V is TRBV4-2 and J is TRBJ2-2; the match to TRBD2 covers 7 bases. This TCR came from a man in his forties with acute or convalescent COVID-19. DNA for the CDR3: TGTGCCAGCAGCCAAGGGCTAGCGGTGAACACCGGGGAGCTGTTTTTT. Amino acids: CASSQGLAVNTGELFF.